The 13 T cell receptor beta chains presented below share a single source sample, sequenced in a study of post-analysis software for immune sequencing data (dated by TCRdb to the mid-2010s). Broad study findings and their caveats: Patients showed significantly higher frequencies than controls for 4 or 5 TRBV segments, among them TRBV5-6, TRBV5-1 and TRBV20-1.

Receptors were amplified or captured by PCR. For sequencing, an Illumina HiSeq 2500 was employed. Unique molecular identifiers were incorporated into TCR beta cDNA libraries to reduce PCR and sequencing biases. TCRdb itself trimmed the public reads at Q25 with fastp, ran MiXCR and retained productive beta chains. Rows with a matching CDR3 protein are joined into one entry that keeps the most common DNA and genes. The sample table shows hundreds of thousands of distinct CDR3 sequences, and about 50% are seen once. The ten most abundant clones make up 4% to 5.5% of the sample. Antigen specificity for these receptors is unknown. The source material was blood. The receptors shown here come from a girl under 18 with multiple sclerosis.

This clonotype showed up many times. This chain uses TRBV6-7 with TRBJ2-7; 9 positions agree with TRBD1. TRBV6-7 is an open reading frame whose function is uncertain. After removal of 5 bases from V and 5 bases from J, the junction contained 7 bases not matched to a gene. The CDR3 runs to 14 residues. CDR3 loop: CASSTGTGFHEQYF. DNA for the CDR3: TGTGCCAGCAGTACCGGGACAGGGTTCCACGAGCAGTACTTC.

This clonotype was recorded a few times. The chain has TRBV20-1 and TRBJ2-1, with D perhaps TRBD1 (6 bases). The CDR3 is made up of 15 amino acids. The ends were cut back, 0 bases at V and 5 bases at J, with 14 bases in the middle. Germline CDR1 and CDR2: DFQATT and SNEGSKA (reference sequence). The CDR3, as DNA: TGCAGTGCTAGAGATAGGGGGAAACTAGACAATGAGCAGTTCTTC. Its protein is CSARDRGKLDNEQFF.

This chain joins TRBV29-1 and TRBJ2-3; 8 bases map to TRBD1. The CDR3 extends over 11 amino acids. Germline loops: CDR1 SQVTM, CDR2 ANQGSEA. The V and J ends lost 7 bases and 9 bases, in that order; junction bases with no gene match: 6. The CDR3 region is CSDRQGLTQYF. Written as DNA, the CDR3 is TGCAGCGACAGACAGGGGTTGACGCAGTATTTT.

The J gene is TRBJ2-7, the V gene TRBV5-1, with TRBD1 matching over 9 bases. Germline-derived CDR1 and CDR2 are SGHRS and YFSETQ. After removal of 4 bases from V and 5 bases from J, the junction contained 7 bases not matched to a gene. The CDR3 consists of 14 residues. The CDR3 sequence is CASSGGTGRHEQYF. The CDR3, as DNA: TGCGCCAGCAGCGGCGGGACAGGGCGACACGAGCAGTACTTC.

V and J are TRBV12-3 or TRBV12-4 and TRBJ2-1; perhaps TRBD1 as D (5 bases). The CDR3 runs 14 residues. Trimming removed 7 bases at V and 0 bases at J, with 10 bases between. The CDR3 nucleotides are TGTGCCAGCAATTTGCAGGGCTCCTACAATGAGCAGTTCTTC. The encoded protein is CASNLQGSYNEQFF.

A few counts support this clonotype. The J gene is TRBJ2-7, the V gene TRBV7-9; D call uncertain. V gave up 5 bases and J gave up 2 bases, with 10 bases separating them. The CDR3 runs to 13 residues. Per the germline V gene, CDR1 is SEHNR and CDR2 is FQNEAQ (reference sequence). DNA of the CDR3: TGTGCCAGCAGCCGCGAATCAACCTACGAGCAGTACTTC. Translation: CASSRESTYEQYF.

This chain joins TRBV7-6 and TRBJ2-7; TRBD2 is a possible D gene (5 bases). The V end was cut by 3 bases, the J end by 10 bases, with 16 bases between. CDR3 length equals 13 residues. Germline V gene data show CDR1 as SGHVS and CDR2 as FNYEAQ. CDR3 DNA sequence: TGTGCCAGCAGCTTCTGGGCGGGTCGTCCCCAGTACTTC. This codes for CASSFWAGRPQYF.

About this clonotype itself: One junction end does not reproduce the germline sequence, and a read error may be involved. The J gene is TRBJ1-5, the V gene TRBV5-1; D is perhaps TRBD1 (6 bases). This CDR3 is built from 15 residues. The germline CDR1 and CDR2 sequences are SGHRS and YFSETQ. The CDR3 loop reads CASSLGTGTNQSQHF. CDR3 nucleotides: TGCGCCAGCAGCTTGGGGACCGGGACAAATCAGTCCCAGCATTTT.

The gene calls are TRBV29-1 and TRBJ1-1; a possible D gene is TRBD1 (5 bases). With 7 bases removed from V and 2 bases from J, the gap between germline ends came to 11 bases. CDR3 length: 12 residues. Per germline, CDR1 SQVTM and CDR2 ANQGSEA. The CDR3, as DNA: TGCAGCGCCGAGACAGTAAACACTGAAGCTTTCTTT. This gives the protein CSAETVNTEAFF.

This clonotype appeared a few times. The chain links TRBV6-6 to TRBJ2-1, with D unresolved. The CDR3 is 16 amino acids. Germline CDR1 reads MNHNY; CDR2 reads SVGAGI (reference sequence). V was shortened by 6 bases and J by 0 bases, with 15 bases between the two germline ends. DNA of the CDR3: TGTGCCAGCAGATTTGCCATTCTGAGCTCCTACAATGAGCAGTTCTTC. This sequence encodes CASRFAILSSYNEQFF.

This sequence joins TRBV20-1 and TRBJ2-4; TRBD2 aligns across 10 bases. Matching the DNA end better, TRBJ2-7 makes the J call doubtful. This CDR3 contains 15 residues. Germline CDR1 is DFQATT and CDR2 is SNEGSKA (reference sequence). The CDR3 sequence: CSASPLAGVVDEQYF. The CDR3 DNA is TGCAGTGCTAGCCCTCTAGCGGGAGTTGTAGACGAGCAGTACTTC.

The V gene is TRBV29-1, the J gene TRBJ2-1; the match to TRBD2 covers 7 bases. The germline gives CDR1 SQVTM, CDR2 ANQGSEA. CDR3 size: 15 residues. V lost 1 base, J lost 1 base, and 4 bases stayed unmatched. The CDR3 is CSVEAGLGSYNEQFF. CDR3 bases: TGCAGCGTTGAAGCCGGACTAGGGTCCTACAATGAGCAGTTCTTC.

The chain carries TRBV7-2 and TRBJ2-3; D is ambiguous. The ends were cut back, 3 bases at V and 2 bases at J, with 12 bases in the middle. Germline V gene lookup returns CDR1 SGHTA and CDR2 FQGNSA. The CDR3 runs to 15 residues. The CDR3 loop reads CASSFGVKITDTQYF. The CDR3 coding sequence is TGTGCCAGCAGCTTTGGGGTAAAGATCACAGATACGCAGTATTTT.